This T cell receptor (beta chain) came from a study of blood T cell repertoires in COVID-19. Study context: Samples taken during acute and convalescent COVID-19 were collected in the United States, Italy and Spain. The analysed material was cDNA or gDNA that came from T cells, B-cell-depleted T cells, or PBMCs.

The CDR3 has 12 amino acids. The V and J ends lost 6 bases and 7 bases respectively, with 7 bases between them. As handled by the study authors: Reference gene primer amplification in the assay estimated nucleated cell counts. The table came from immunoSEQ multiplex PCR; TCRdb's copy has only in-frame clones and leaves some out. That table supplies the V and J calls and clone size; D and trimming were determined from the DNA. The sample lists fewer than 55,000 clones; around 83% were seen once. Sequencing was done on a sample of peripheral blood. The sequence was collected from a man aged 45-60 years with acute or convalescent COVID-19. The chain combines TRBV12-3 or TRBV12-4 with TRBJ1-6, with D perhaps TRBD1 (5 bases). CDR3 region: CASRDTNSPLHF. CDR3 nucleotides: TGTGCCAGCAGGGACACGAATTCACCCCTCCACTTT.